This entry concerns a single T cell receptor (beta chain). The antigen is unknown. Other DNA sequences in the sample encode the same CDR3. Terminally differentiated effector memory CD45RA+ cells were left out of the naive CD8 fraction, which was CD45RO-negative and positively selected for CCR7. The method was immunoSEQ multiplex PCR; TCRdb's version includes in-frame clones alone and lacks a portion of them. The top ten clones hold over 0.2% of a sample with 760,000 or so clones, around 96% of them seen once. Germline CDR1 reads MNHEY; CDR2 reads SVGAGI. V lost 4 bases and J lost 3, with 3 bases in between. CDR3 length: 12 amino acids. The data were taken from a study of shared clonotypes between healthy human individuals. Regarding the study as a whole: Generally, naive subsets came out with larger estimated richness than memory subsets.

This TCR derives from a man under 40 in good health. The sequencing sample was made of naive CD8+ T cells sorted from blood. This rearrangement joins TRBV6-5 to TRBJ2-2, with D unresolved. DNA for the CDR3: TGTGCCAGCAGTTTGTACACCGGGGAGCTGTTTTTT. This translates into CASSLYTGELFF.